This is a list of T cell receptor beta chains from one sample in a study of T cells in Graves' hyperthyroidism and ophthalmopathy. One entry per CDR3 protein, called by TCRdb with MiXCR from the multiplex PCR reads. Of some 510,000 distinct CDR3 sequences in the sample, under 60% were seen once. Sequencing input: peripheral blood or thyroid tissue (not recorded which). Receptors originate from a woman aged 18-29 years with Graves' hyperthyroidism. CDR3s include the opening cysteine and the closing phenylalanine or tryptophan. D genes are given only for firm matches. Clone size appears in some rows only: once, few, many, or a class for an expanded clone.

clone size	D gene	V gene	J gene	CDR3 protein	CDR3 DNA
many	.	TRBV6-6	TRBJ1-4	CASKREDRKGEKLFF	TGTGCCAGCAAGCGGGAAGACAGGAAGGGCGAAAAACTGTTTTTT
.	.	TRBV9	TRBJ1-2	CASSGDRRVSYTF	TGTGCCAGCAGCGGCGACAGGAGGGTGTCCTACACCTTC
.	.	TRBV7-2	TRBJ1-2	CASRLIRDDGYTF	TGTGCCAGCCGATTAATCAGGGATGATGGCTACACCTTC
few	TRBD1	TRBV12-3/TRBV12-4	TRBJ1-5	CGPDRGNQPQHF	TGTGGCCCGGACAGGGGCAATCAGCCCCAGCATTTT
.	.	TRBV2	TRBJ1-5	CASSQEGPHQQPQHF	TGCGCCAGCAGCCAAGAGGGACCCCACCAACAGCCCCAGCATTTT
.	.	TRBV19	TRBJ1-5	CASRTSSGNQPQHF	TGTGCCAGTCGGACATCGTCGGGCAATCAGCCCCAGCATTTT
many	.	TRBV2	TRBJ2-5	CASSDHGEETQYF	TGTGCCAGCAGTGATCATGGGGAAGAGACCCAGTACTTC
.	.	TRBV2	TRBJ2-7	CASSEMQFDEQYF	TGTGCCAGCAGTGAAATGCAGTTCGACGAGCAGTACTTC
.	.	TRBV2	TRBJ1-2	CATRQFYGYTF	TGTGCCACCCGACAGTTCTATGGCTACACCTTC
many	.	TRBV20-1	TRBJ1-2	CSARERDGINGYTF	TGCAGTGCTAGAGAGCGGGACGGGATTAATGGCTACACCTTC
few	TRBD1	TRBV9	TRBJ2-6	CASSPRQGAGANVLTF	TGTGCCAGCTCACCTAGACAGGGCGCTGGGGCCAACGTCCTGACTTTC
.	.	TRBV7-2	TRBJ2-7	CASSLFERATYEQYF	TGTGCCAGCAGCTTATTTGAGCGGGCGACCTACGAGCAGTACTTC
few	.	TRBV25-1	TRBJ1-2	CASSARGRDGYTF	TGTGCCAGCAGTGCTAGGGGTAGGGATGGCTACACCTTC
many	TRBD1	TRBV2	TRBJ1-2	CASSGTGGLDGYTF	TGTGCCAGCAGCGGGACAGGGGGTTTGGATGGCTACACCTTC
.	TRBD2	TRBV7-8	TRBJ2-5	CASTISRGSQETQYF	TGTGCCAGCACCATATCACGCGGGAGCCAAGAGACCCAGTACTTC
.	.	TRBV29-1	TRBJ2-7	CSASNGEDNEQYF	TGCAGCGCCTCCAATGGGGAAGATAACGAGCAGTACTTC
many	TRBD1	TRBV10-3	TRBJ1-6	CAIRLQGNSPLHF	TGTGCCATCAGATTACAGGGGAATTCACCCCTCCACTTT
few	TRBD1	TRBV2	TRBJ2-7	CASTRGTGGPVEQYF	TGTGCCAGCACCCGTGGGACAGGGGGACCTGTGGAGCAGTACTTC
.	.	TRBV20-1	TRBJ1-1	CSAKQGHTEAFF	TGCAGTGCAAAACAGGGTCATACTGAAGCTTTCTTT
.	.	TRBV2	TRBJ1-2	CASSGAAGNYGYTF	TGTGCCAGCAGTGGAGCGGCAGGGAACTATGGCTACACCTTC
many	.	TRBV2	TRBJ1-6	CASSADRNNSPLHF	TGTGCCAGCAGCGCTGACAGAAATAATTCACCCCTCCACTTT
.	.	TRBV7-9	TRBJ1-1	CASSPPREDEAFF	TGTGCCAGCAGCCCCCCGAGGGAGGATGAAGCTTTCTTT
.	.	TRBV7-2	TRBJ1-1	CASSLSRAPNTEAFF	TGTGCCAGCAGCTTAAGTCGAGCCCCGAACACTGAAGCTTTCTTT
.	.	TRBV2	TRBJ1-5	CASSSRSGGSNQPQHF	TGTGCCAGCAGTTCTCGCTCAGGTGGCAGCAATCAGCCCCAGCATTTT
few	TRBD2	TRBV11-2	TRBJ2-7	CASSLVPAGSYEQYF	TGTGCCAGCAGCTTAGTCCCAGCGGGATCCTACGAGCAGTACTTC
.	.	TRBV2	TRBJ2-7	CASSPRTAVSYEQYF	TGTGCCAGCAGTCCACGGACCGCCGTCTCCTACGAGCAGTACTTC
many	.	TRBV12-3/TRBV12-4	TRBJ1-6	CASSLQGGSPLHF	TGTGCCAGCAGCTTACAGGGCGGTTCACCCCTCCACTTT
.	.	TRBV29-1	TRBJ1-1	CSYSGGVGAFF	TGCAGTTACTCGGGAGGGGTCGGAGCTTTCTTT
few	TRBD1	TRBV29-1	TRBJ1-1	CSVGTGGAFKNTEAFF	TGCAGCGTTGGAACAGGGGGCGCTTTTAAGAACACTGAAGCTTTCTTT
many	.	TRBV20-1	TRBJ2-5	CSASNREAETQYF	TGCAGTGCTAGTAACAGGGAGGCAGAGACCCAGTACTTC
.	.	TRBV7-2	TRBJ1-5	CASSLEVDVNQPQHF	TGTGCCAGCAGCTTAGAGGTAGATGTTAATCAGCCCCAGCATTTT
many	TRBD1	TRBV29-1	TRBJ1-2	CSVLRQGGDYGYTF	TGCAGCGTCCTAAGACAGGGAGGAGACTATGGCTACACCTTC
.	TRBD2	TRBV20-1	TRBJ2-2	CSARSPGVAGHTGELFF	TGCAGTGCTAGATCCCCCGGGGTAGCGGGCCACACCGGGGAGCTGTTTTTT
.	TRBD2	TRBV7-2	TRBJ2-7	CASSLQLAGINEQYF	TGTGCCAGCAGCCTCCAACTAGCGGGAATCAACGAGCAGTACTTC
.	TRBD2	TRBV7-9	TRBJ2-7	CASSKGTSGRRYEQYF	TGTGCCAGCAGCAAAGGGACTAGCGGGAGAAGGTACGAGCAGTACTTC
.	.	TRBV7-2	TRBJ2-1	CASSLYYNEQFF	TGTGCCAGCAGCTTGTACTACAATGAGCAGTTCTTC
.	.	TRBV10-3	TRBJ2-5	CASSYGRETQYF	TGTGCCAGCAGTTACGGTCGGGAGACCCAGTACTTC
.	.	TRBV20-1	TRBJ1-4	CSARGTSATNEKLFF	TGCAGTGCTAGAGGGACGTCTGCAACTAATGAAAAACTGTTTTTT